Listed here are 20 T cell receptor beta chains from one sample, sequenced in a study of cytomegalovirus exposure and HLA in healthy donors. The PCR was carried out with 60 Vbeta primers and 13 Jbeta primers. Libraries were prepared by immunoSEQ multiplex PCR; TCRdb keeps only in-frame clonotypes and omits some of them. The sample has about 150,000 clones, approximately 80% seen once. The specimen sequenced was PBMCs. These receptors came from a male donor in good health and CMV-seronegative.

This sequence joins TRBV11-3 and TRBJ2-1; 13 nucleotides line up with TRBD2. The CDR3 runs 15 residues. The germline CDR1 and CDR2 sequences are SGHNT and YENEEA. The V gene end was trimmed by 5 bases and the J gene end by 10 bases; junction bases not matched to a gene: 8. The CDR3 sequence: CASSPGLAGVGEQFF. The CDR3 DNA reads as TGTGCCAGCAGCCCAGGACTAGCGGGGGTGGGGGAGCAGTTCTTC.

This clone was found once. The chain recombines TRBV19 with TRBJ2-2, with a tentative D call TRBD2 (5 bases). Germline V gene sequence: CDR1 LNHDA, CDR2 SQIVND (reference sequence). This CDR3 has 18 residues. The V end lost 1 base, the J end lost 5 bases, and 20 bases lay between the germline ends. Here the CDR3 DNA reads TGTGCCAGTAGTATAGTCACGGGGTTGGGTACGAGGACCGGGGAGCTGTTTTTT. Translated: CASSIVTGLGTRTGELFF.

The table lists this clone with a few counts. The J gene is TRBJ1-6, the V gene TRBV5-5; TRBD1 might be the D (5 bases). Trimming shortened V by 0 bases and J by 4 bases, and 8 bases separated the two germline ends. This CDR3 has 15 residues. CDR1 is SGHKS and CDR2 is YYEKEE in the germline V gene (reference sequence). CDR3 DNA sequence: TGTGCCAGCAGCTTGGGGCAGGGTTATAATTCACCCCTCCACTTT. Protein product: CASSLGQGYNSPLHF.

The V and J genes are TRBV29-1 and TRBJ2-5; TRBD1 might be the D (5 bases). V shed 4 bases and J shed 1 base, with 13 bases lying between them. Germline-derived CDR1 and CDR2 are SQVTM and ANQGSEA. This CDR3 contains 14 residues. CDR3 sequence (DNA): TGCAGCGTTGGTCGCGGACACATCCAAGAGACCCAGTACTTC. It yields the protein CSVGRGHIQETQYF. Using reference TRBV29-1 and TRBJ2-5 for the parts outside the CDR3, the full variable domain is SAVISQKPSRDICQRGTSLTIQCQVDSQVTMMFWYRQQPGQSLTLIATANQGSEATYESGFVIDKFPISRPNLTFSTLTVSNMSPEDSSIYLCSVGRGHIQETQYFGPGTRLLVL.

Only one count was recorded for this clone. The CDR3 is CASSSTGWMAEAFF. In nucleotides, the CDR3 is TGTGCCAGCAGCAGTACAGGGTGGATGGCTGAAGCTTTCTTT. This chain links TRBV6-5 with TRBJ1-1; the D gene is possibly TRBD1 (6 bases). V gave up 6 bases and J gave up 6 bases, with 17 bases separating them. The CDR3 is 14 amino acids. Germline CDR1 reads MNHEY; CDR2 reads SVGAGI.

The chain employs TRBV5-8 and TRBJ2-7; 10 bases are shared with TRBD1. J lost 3 bases, V lost 3 bases, and 9 bases had no gene match. The CDR3 totals 16 residues. Germline V gene lookup returns CDR1 SGHTS and CDR2 YDEGEE. CDR3 loop: CASSWGTGTGDYEQYF. The CDR3 DNA follows: TGTGCCAGCAGCTGGGGGACCGGGACAGGGGACTACGAGCAGTACTTC.

The chain recombines TRBV18 with TRBJ1-5; D might be TRBD1 (5 bases). V was shortened by 1 base and J by 3 bases, with 16 bases between the two germline ends. The CDR3 has 17 amino acids. CDR1 KGHSH and CDR2 LQKENI come from the germline V gene. CDR3 sequence reads: CASSPLAGRRSNQPQHF. The CDR3 DNA reads as TGTGCCAGCTCACCACTCGCAGGGAGGCGTTCCAATCAGCCCCAGCATTTT.

The V gene is TRBV5-1, the J gene TRBJ1-6, with 9 bases fitting TRBD1. V shed 7 bases, J shed 6 bases, and the junction held 2 bases outside the gene matches. The germline V gene encodes CDR1 SGHRS and CDR2 YFSETQ. The CDR3 runs 13 residues. CDR3 nucleotide sequence: TGCGCCAGCCGGGACAGGGTTAATTCACCCCTCCACTTT. Encoded protein: CASRDRVNSPLHF.

The rearrangement links TRBV18 to TRBJ2-7, with TRBD1 matching over 11 bases. Trimming took 6 bases from V and 3 from J; bases not matched to a gene: 10. This CDR3 comprises 16 residues. The germline gives CDR1 KGHSH, CDR2 LQKENI. Here the CDR3 reads CASSQQQGTGGYEQYF. The CDR3 DNA reads as TGTGCCAGCTCCCAGCAACAGGGGACAGGGGGCTACGAGCAGTACTTC.

The chain recombines TRBV9 with TRBJ2-1; D call uncertain. The CDR3 length is 16 residues. The germline V gene has CDR1 SGDLS and CDR2 YYNGEE. With 0 bases removed from V and 2 bases from J, the gap between germline ends came to 12 bases. DNA for the CDR3: TGTGCCAGCAGCGTAGATCCGCGGAGAACCTACAATGAGCAGTTCTTC. Protein: CASSVDPRRTYNEQFF.

V and J are TRBV28 and TRBJ2-1; 7 bases line up with TRBD2. The trim removed 5 bases at V and 6 bases at J, leaving 7 bases unmatched. The CDR3 has 14 amino acids. The germline CDR1 and CDR2 sequences are MDHEN and SYDVKM. The CDR3 DNA reads TGTGCCAGCAGTCCCGCGGGAGCCCTCAATGAGCAGTTCTTC. Its translation is CASSPAGALNEQFF.

The chain's CDR3 is CASRVDRINEKLFF. Here the CDR3 DNA reads TGTGCCAGCAGAGTCGACAGGATTAATGAAAAACTGTTTTTT. The chain is built from TRBV6-1 and TRBJ1-4, with a tentative D call TRBD1 (6 bases). This CDR3 has 14 amino acids. Germline V gene sequence: CDR1 MNHNS, CDR2 SASEGT. V lost 6 bases and J lost 4, with 12 bases in between.

The gene calls are TRBV18 and TRBJ2-7; tentatively, D is TRBD1 (5 bases). There are 15 residues in the CDR3. CDR1 is KGHSH, CDR2 LQKENI, per germline. The V end lost 3 bases, the J end lost 2 bases, and 14 bases lay between the germline ends. The CDR3: CASSPQGKGPYEQYF. The CDR3 nucleotides are TGTGCCAGCTCACCCCAGGGTAAAGGTCCCTACGAGCAGTACTTC.

This clone was observed a handful of times. The rearrangement joins TRBV6-6 to TRBJ1-1; 12 bases are shared with TRBD1. V dropped 6 bases and J dropped 5; count of bases not matched to a gene: 7. The CDR3 runs to 15 residues. CDR1 and CDR2 (germline): MNHNY, SVGAGI (reference sequence). CDR3 amino acids: CASSLLGQGATEAFF. The CDR3 nucleotides are TGTGCCAGCAGCCTCCTGGGACAGGGGGCAACTGAAGCTTTCTTT.

The chain is built from TRBV4-1 and TRBJ2-5, with 14 bases aligning to TRBD2. CDR1 is MGHRA and CDR2 is YSYEKL in the germline V gene. With V trimmed by 3 bases and J by 1 base, 10 bases remained unmatched. The CDR3 covers 19 residues. In DNA, the CDR3 is TGCGCCAGCAGCCAGCCCCGACTAGCGGGAGGGCCTGGCCAAGAGACCCAGTACTTC. Amino acid sequence: CASSQPRLAGGPGQETQYF.

V usage is TRBV9 and J usage is TRBJ2-7; D not resolved. The V gene's germline CDR1 is SGDLS and CDR2 YYNGEE. Trimming shortened V by 4 bases and J by 0 bases, and 14 bases separated the two germline ends. There are 15 residues in the CDR3. CDR3 loop: CASSPLVSNSYEQYF. Written as DNA, the CDR3 is TGTGCCAGCAGCCCACTTGTTAGTAACTCCTACGAGCAGTACTTC. The whole variable domain, remainder taken from reference TRBV9 and TRBJ2-7, is DSGVTQTPKHLITATGQRVTLRCSPRSGDLSVYWYQQSLDQGLQFLIQYYNGEERAKGNILERFSAQQFPDLHSELNLSSLELGDSALYFCASSPLVSNSYEQYFGPGTRLTVT.

The V gene is TRBV7-6, the J gene TRBJ2-2, with 15 bases matching TRBD2. The V and J ends lost 5 bases and 7 bases, in that order; junction bases with no gene match: 8. The germline gives CDR1 SGHVS, CDR2 FNYEAQ. The CDR3 runs to 17 residues. CDR3 amino acids: CASSPRTSGGANGELFF. CDR3 coding DNA: TGTGCCAGCAGCCCACGGACTAGCGGGGGGGCAAACGGGGAGCTGTTTTTT.

This chain joins TRBV18 and TRBJ1-1, with 9 positions matching TRBD1. Germline V gives CDR1 KGHSH, CDR2 LQKENI. The J segment lost 3 bases and the V segment lost 2 bases, leaving 10 bases of the junction unmatched. The CDR3 consists of 17 residues. The CDR3 loop is CASSPRPLGQGDTEAFF. In nucleotides, the CDR3 is TGTGCCAGCTCACCAAGGCCTCTGGGACAGGGTGACACTGAAGCTTTCTTT.

The sample holds a few counts of this clone. The chain carries TRBV10-1 and TRBJ2-5; 9 positions match TRBD1. CDR1 is WNHNN and CDR2 is SYGVQD in the germline V gene (reference sequence). This CDR3 region has 14 residues. Trimming removed 3 bases from V and 5 bases from J; junction bases left unmatched: 4. In DNA, the CDR3 is TGCGCCAGCAGTGATGGGACAGGGCGGGAGACCCAGTACTTC. Protein product: CASSDGTGRETQYF.

The chain links TRBV7-9 to TRBJ2-7; possible D gene TRBD1, 7 bases. The CDR3 is 13 residues long. Trimming stripped 8 bases from V and 4 bases from J, with 15 bases between. Germline V gene sequence: CDR1 SEHNR, CDR2 FQNEAQ (reference sequence). In nucleotides, the CDR3 is TGTGCCAGCTCCAGGGGGGCGGAGTACGAGCAGTACTTC. Residues: CASSRGAEYEQYF.